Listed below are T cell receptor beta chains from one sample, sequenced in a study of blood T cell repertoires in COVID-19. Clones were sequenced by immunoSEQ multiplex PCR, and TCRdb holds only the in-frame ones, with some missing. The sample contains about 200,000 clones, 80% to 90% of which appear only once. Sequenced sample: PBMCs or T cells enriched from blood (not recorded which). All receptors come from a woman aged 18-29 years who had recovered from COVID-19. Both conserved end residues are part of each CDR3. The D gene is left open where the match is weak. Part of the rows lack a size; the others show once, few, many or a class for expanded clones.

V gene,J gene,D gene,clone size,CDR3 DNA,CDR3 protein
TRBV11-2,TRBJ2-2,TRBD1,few,TGTGCCAGCAGCCTTGTACAGGGGGCAAGTTCCGGGGAGCTGTTTTTT,CASSLVQGASSGELFF
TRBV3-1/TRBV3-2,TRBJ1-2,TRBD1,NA,TGTGCCAGCAGCCCACTACAGGGGGCAGTAAGCTACACCTTC,CASSPLQGAVSYTF
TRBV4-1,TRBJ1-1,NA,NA,TGCGCCAGCAGGTTAGACTTGAACACTGAAGCTTTCTTT,CASRLDLNTEAFF
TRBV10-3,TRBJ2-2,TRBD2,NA,TGTGCCATCAGTGAGTTTGGGACTAGCCGCACCGGGGAGCTGTTTTTT,CAISEFGTSRTGELFF
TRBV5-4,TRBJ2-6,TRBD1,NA,TGTGCCAGCAGCGAATATGCAGGGGGAGCAGGGGCCAACGTCCTGACTTTC,CASSEYAGGAGANVLTF
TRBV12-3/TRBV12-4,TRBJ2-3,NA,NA,TGTGCCAGCAGTTCCAACACAGATACGCAGTATTTT,CASSSNTDTQYF
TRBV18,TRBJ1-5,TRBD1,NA,TGTGCCAGCTCACCCCAGGACAGGGAGAATCAGCCCCAGCATTTT,CASSPQDRENQPQHF
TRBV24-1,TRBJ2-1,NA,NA,TGTGCCACCAGTGATATTACCACCCGGGGTAATGAGCAGTTCTTC,CATSDITTRGNEQFF
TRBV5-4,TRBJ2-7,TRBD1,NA,TGTGCCAGCAGCATCCCCGGGACAGGGTACGAGCAGTACTTC,CASSIPGTGYEQYF
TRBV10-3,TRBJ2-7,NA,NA,TGTGCCATCAGGCAGGGATCCAAAGGTTACGAGCAGTACTTC,CAIRQGSKGYEQYF
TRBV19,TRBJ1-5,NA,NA,TGTGCCAGTATCATCACGGATCAGCCCCAGCATTTT,CASIITDQPQHF
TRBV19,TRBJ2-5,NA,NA,TGTGCCAGTGGCCGGGGGGCAGGGGAGACCCAGTACTTC,CASGRGAGETQYF
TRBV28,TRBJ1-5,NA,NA,TGTGCCAGCACCTACCCGGGTAATGGTCAGCCCCAGCATTTT,CASTYPGNGQPQHF
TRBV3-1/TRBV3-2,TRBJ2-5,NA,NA,TGTGCCAGCAGCCAAGATTCGCTTACAGGGCCACAAGAGACCCAGTACTTC,CASSQDSLTGPQETQYF
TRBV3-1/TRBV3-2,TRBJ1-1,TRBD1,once,TGTGCCAGCAGCCAAGGACCTGGACAGGGGAACACTGAAGCTTTCTTT,CASSQGPGQGNTEAFF
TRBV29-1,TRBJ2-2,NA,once,TGCAGCGTTGAGGGGCCGGGACATAACACCGGGGAGCTGTTTTTT,CSVEGPGHNTGELFF
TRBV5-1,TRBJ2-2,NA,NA,TGCGCCAGCAGCTTAGACAGGGAGGCCGGGGAGCTGTTTTTT,CASSLDREAGELFF
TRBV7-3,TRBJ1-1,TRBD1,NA,TGTGCCAGCAGCGGAGGGACAGCGAACACTGAAGCTTTCTTT,CASSGGTANTEAFF
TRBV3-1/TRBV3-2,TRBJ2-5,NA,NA,TGTGCCAGCAGCCAATCGAAAGCGAGGATAGAGACCCAGTACTTC,CASSQSKARIETQYF
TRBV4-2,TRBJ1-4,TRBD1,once,TGTGCCAGCAGCCCAGACGCAGGGGGCGGTGAAAAACTGTTTTTT,CASSPDAGGGEKLFF
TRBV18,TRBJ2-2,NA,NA,TGTGCCAGCTCACCCCCCGGAGAGAACACCGGGGAGCTGTTTTTT,CASSPPGENTGELFF
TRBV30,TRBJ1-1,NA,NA,TGTGCCTGGAGCCCCCTAACAGGGACCACTGAAGCTTTCTTT,CAWSPLTGTTEAFF
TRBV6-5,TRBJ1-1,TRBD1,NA,TGTGCCAGCAGCAACGACAGGGAGATTAGTGAAGCTTTCTTT,CASSNDREISEAFF
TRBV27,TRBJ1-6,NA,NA,TGTGCCAGCAGCCAGGGATCCTATAATTCACCCCTCCACTTT,CASSQGSYNSPLHF
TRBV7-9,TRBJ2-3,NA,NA,TGTGCCAGCAGCCCTAAAAGAGACAGCGCCGATACGCAGTATTTT,CASSPKRDSADTQYF
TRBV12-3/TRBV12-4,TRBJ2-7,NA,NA,TGTGCCAGCAGTTTATGGGGGCAGGAGCAGTACTTC,CASSLWGQEQYF
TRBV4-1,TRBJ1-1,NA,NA,TGCGCCAGCAGCCTCCTTGGGGGGTCTTTCGGGAACACTGAAGCTTTCTTT,CASSLLGGSFGNTEAFF
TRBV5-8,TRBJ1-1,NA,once,TGTGCCAGCAGCTTGGCGGGGAGTACTGAAGCTTTCTTT,CASSLAGSTEAFF
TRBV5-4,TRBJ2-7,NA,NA,TGTGCCAGCAGCACTACCACGCAATCCGAGCAGTACTTC,CASSTTTQSEQYF
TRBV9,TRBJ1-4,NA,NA,TGTGCCAGCAGCCTCGAGGGGACATCCGATGAAAAACTGTTTTTT,CASSLEGTSDEKLFF
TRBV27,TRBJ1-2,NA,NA,TGTGCCAGCAGTCCATGGGGAGGGAACTATGGCTACACCTTC,CASSPWGGNYGYTF
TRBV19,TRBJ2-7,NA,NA,TGTGCCAGTATGGGGGGGGCGCGAAACTCCTACGAGCAGTACTTC,CASMGGARNSYEQYF
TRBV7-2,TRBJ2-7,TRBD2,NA,TGTGCCAGCAGCCGGCTTGGGCGGGGGGAATACGAGCAGTACTTC,CASSRLGRGEYEQYF
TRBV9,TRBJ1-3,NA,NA,TGTGCCAGCAGCGTAGACACAGCAACGGGAAACACCATATATTTT,CASSVDTATGNTIYF
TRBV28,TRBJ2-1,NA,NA,TGTGCCAGCAGGCGGCACCCACAGGAAAACAATGAGCAGTTCTTC,CASRRHPQENNEQFF
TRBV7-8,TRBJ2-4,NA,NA,TGTGCCAGCAGCTGGGACAACAACATTCAGTACTTC,CASSWDNNIQYF
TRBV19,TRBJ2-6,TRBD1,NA,TGTGCCAGTAGTACCGACAGGGCTGGGGCCAACGTCCTGACTTTC,CASSTDRAGANVLTF
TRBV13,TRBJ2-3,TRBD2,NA,TGTGCCAGCAGCCTCCCAGAGCGGGGGGGCACAGATACGCAGTATTTT,CASSLPERGGTDTQYF
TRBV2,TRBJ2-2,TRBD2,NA,TGTGCCAGCACGGGACTAGCGGGGGGGTTGGCAGGGGAGCTGTTTTTT,CASTGLAGGLAGELFF
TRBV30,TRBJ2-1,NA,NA,TGTGCCTGGAGTAAGAGGGCGCGAGAGCAGTTCTTC,CAWSKRAREQFF
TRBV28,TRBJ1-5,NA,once,TGTGCCAGCAGTTTATTAGCAGGGAGCAATCAGCCCCAGCATTTT,CASSLLAGSNQPQHF
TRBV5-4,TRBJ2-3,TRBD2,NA,TGTGCCAGCAGCCTCGTGCGGGGGGCGAGCACAGATACGCAGTATTTT,CASSLVRGASTDTQYF
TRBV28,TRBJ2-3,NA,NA,TGTGCCAGCAGCGGGGGGCACACAGATACGCAGTATTTT,CASSGGHTDTQYF
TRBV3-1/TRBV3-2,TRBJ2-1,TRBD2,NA,TGTGCCAGCAGCCAAGAAGCGACTAGCGCAAACAATGAGCAGTTCTTC,CASSQEATSANNEQFF
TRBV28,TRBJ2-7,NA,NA,TGTGCCAGCAGATATTTAACAGGAAGCTCCTACGAGCAGTACTTC,CASRYLTGSSYEQYF
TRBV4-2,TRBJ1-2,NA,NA,TGTGCCAGCAGCCCTGGACACCCGCCGGGCTATGGCTACACCTTC,CASSPGHPPGYGYTF